This is a list of T cell receptor beta chains from one sample in a study of CD8 T cells in Susac syndrome. TCRdb itself ran the immunoSEQ multiplex PCR reads through MiXCR, one entry per CDR3 protein. The top ten hold under 0.15% of the sample, which has over 350,000 distinct CDR3 sequences, approximately 85% seen once. Source material: CD8+ T cells from PBMCs. These receptors were collected from a human donor with multiple sclerosis. Both conserved end residues are part of each CDR3. Fields, in order: J gene, V gene, D gene, clone size, CDR3 protein, CDR3 DNA. D genes are given only for firm matches. Part of the rows lack a size; the others show once, few, many or a class for expanded clones.

>TRBJ2-5|TRBV12-3/TRBV12-4|.|.
CASSHPGLQETQYF
TGTGCCAGCAGTCACCCGGGACTCCAAGAGACCCAGTACTTC
>TRBJ1-1|TRBV5-5|.|.
CASSPFTQGLVSAFF
TGTGCCAGCAGCCCCTTCACGCAGGGTCTGGTGTCGGCTTTCTTT
>TRBJ2-7|TRBV28|TRBD2|.
CASVLAGHYEQYF
TGTGCCAGCGTTCTAGCGGGGCACTACGAGCAGTACTTC
>TRBJ1-1|TRBV5-1|.|.
CASRPGSYFEAFF
TGCGCCAGCAGGCCCGGGTCTTATTTTGAAGCTTTCTTT
>TRBJ1-1|TRBV20-1|.|.
CSARDWGVVTEAFF
TGCAGTGCTAGAGATTGGGGCGTCGTCACTGAAGCTTTCTTT
>TRBJ2-7|TRBV6-1|.|.
CASKGQGEQYFGLAHVGQYF
.
>TRBJ1-1|TRBV7-9|.|.
CASSLDGTGAFF
TGTGCCAGCAGCTTGGATGGTACGGGAGCTTTCTTT
>TRBJ2-1|TRBV2|.|.
CASSDLGTYNEQFF
TGTGCCAGCAGTGATCTGGGTACCTACAATGAGCAGTTCTTC
>TRBJ2-7|TRBV4-1|TRBD1|.
CASSLRTGNYEQYF
TGCGCCAGCAGCCTACGGACAGGGAACTACGAGCAGTACTTC
>TRBJ1-1|TRBV5-1|.|.
CASSPSYGYTEAFF
TGCGCCAGCAGCCCTTCATATGGGTACACTGAAGCTTTCTTT
>TRBJ2-7|TRBV28|TRBD2|once
CASNPSGRASEQYF
TGTGCCAGCAACCCTAGCGGGAGGGCCTCCGAGCAGTACTTC
>TRBJ1-1|TRBV5-1|.|.
CASSLVGGLNTEAFF
TGCGCCAGCAGTTTGGTCGGGGGCTTGAACACTGAAGCTTTCTTT
>TRBJ2-1|TRBV29-1|TRBD1|.
CSVADRGSYNEQFF
TGCAGTGTAGCCGACAGGGGCTCCTACAATGAGCAGTTCTTC
>TRBJ1-2|TRBV4-1|.|.
CASSQETSGYGYTF
TGCGCCAGCAGCCAAGAAACATCAGGATATGGCTACACCTTC
>TRBJ1-5|TRBV4-1|.|.
CASSQDGRDQPQHF
TGCGCCAGCAGCCAAGATGGCAGGGATCAGCCCCAGCATTTT
>TRBJ1-2|TRBV25-1|TRBD1|.
CASSEFFGQGYGYTF
TGTGCCAGCAGTGAATTTTTTGGACAGGGATATGGCTACACCTTC
>TRBJ1-1|TRBV27|TRBD1|.
CASSLSTGNVGTEAFF
TGTGCCAGCAGTTTATCGACAGGGAATGTCGGCACTGAAGCTTTCTTT
>TRBJ2-1|TRBV5-1|.|.
CASSPGETFDYNEQFF
TGCGCCAGCTCCCCGGGGGAGACTTTTGACTACAATGAGCAGTTCTTC
>TRBJ1-2|TRBV6-5|TRBD1|.
CASSYGTASYYGYTF
TGTGCCAGCAGTTATGGGACAGCCTCCTACTATGGCTACACCTTC
>TRBJ2-2|TRBV27|.|once
CASSLPPDRESYTGELFF
TGTGCCAGCAGTCTACCCCCTGACCGAGAGAGTTACACCGGGGAGCTGTTTTTT
>TRBJ1-2|TRBV4-1|.|.
CASSQEGGPVLDYGYTF
TGCGCCAGCAGCCAAGAGGGGGGTCCTGTTTTGGACTATGGCTACACCTTC
>TRBJ2-5|TRBV6-1|TRBD2|.
CASSEWEGETQYF
TGTGCCAGCAGTGAATGGGAGGGGGAGACCCAGTACTTC
>TRBJ1-1|TRBV7-9|.|.
CASSPRQKPEAFF
TGTGCCAGCAGCCCCCGACAGAAGCCAGAAGCTTTCTTT
>TRBJ2-1|TRBV27|TRBD2|.
CASSLPSGGPGGEQFF
TGTGCCAGCAGTTTACCTTCGGGAGGGCCCGGTGGTGAGCAGTTCTTC
>TRBJ1-3|TRBV5-1|.|.
CASSLGAGSGNTIYF
TGCGCCAGCAGCCTCGGTGCGGGCTCTGGAAACACCATATATTTT
>TRBJ2-7|TRBV12-3/TRBV12-4|TRBD1|.
CASSPRDREEQYF
TGTGCCAGCAGTCCCCGGGACAGGGAAGAGCAGTACTTC
>TRBJ2-1|TRBV7-8|TRBD2|.
CASSLALILAGGGNEQFF
TGTGCCAGCAGCTTAGCCCTAATACTAGCGGGGGGAGGCAATGAGCAGTTCTTC
>TRBJ1-1|TRBV18|.|.
CASSPPGTNTEAFF
TGTGCCAGCTCACCACCAGGGACGAACACTGAAGCTTTCTTT
>TRBJ1-2|TRBV2|TRBD1|.
CASVGTGYTYGYTF
TGTGCCAGCGTCGGGACAGGGTATACCTATGGCTACACCTTC
>TRBJ1-5|TRBV4-1|.|.
CASSQDARDGNQPQHF
TGCGCCAGCAGCCAAGATGCCAGGGACGGCAATCAGCCCCAGCATTTT
>TRBJ1-2|TRBV20-1|.|.
CSARGEGNYGYTF
TGCAGTGCTAGGGGGGAGGGTAACTATGGCTACACCTTC
>TRBJ2-1|TRBV5-4|.|few
CASSLGADNEQFF
TGTGCCAGTAGTCTCGGGGCGGACAATGAGCAGTTCTTC
>TRBJ2-5|TRBV4-2|TRBD1|.
CASSHLTGEETQYF
TGTGCCAGCAGCCATTTGACAGGGGAAGAGACCCAGTACTTC
>TRBJ2-7|TRBV28|TRBD1|.
CASSLNVGGSYEQYF
TGTGCCAGCAGTTTAAATGTAGGGGGCAGCTACGAGCAGTACTTC
>TRBJ2-7|TRBV28|.|.
CASLPRGSVLGYYEQYF
TGTGCCAGCCTCCCCCGCGGTAGCGTTCTCGGGTACTACGAGCAGTACTTC
>TRBJ2-1|TRBV5-6|TRBD2|once
CASTGKSSGNNEQFF
TGTGCCAGCACCGGAAAGTCGAGCGGGAATAATGAGCAGTTCTTC
>TRBJ2-1|TRBV6-5|TRBD2|.
CASTPSGGNEQFF
TGTGCCAGCACTCCCTCGGGGGGTAATGAGCAGTTCTTC
>TRBJ2-7|TRBV19|.|.
CASSDGDLSYEQYF
TGTGCCAGTTCCGATGGGGACCTATCCTACGAGCAGTACTTC
>TRBJ2-7|TRBV4-1|.|.
CASSHNSGFSSYEQYF
TGCGCCAGCAGCCACAATAGCGGATTCAGCTCCTACGAGCAGTACTTC
>TRBJ2-5|TRBV12-3/TRBV12-4|.|once
CASSPVRGYQETQYF
TGTGCCAGCAGCCCGGTCCGGGGATATCAAGAGACCCAGTACTTC
>TRBJ2-1|TRBV14|.|.
CASSPGSPRNEQFF
TGTGCCAGCAGCCCGGGGTCCCCTCGGAATGAGCAGTTCTTC
>TRBJ2-7|TRBV6-6|TRBD1|.
CASSYSGQGAYEQYF
TGTGCCAGCAGTTACTCAGGACAGGGGGCCTACGAGCAGTACTTC
>TRBJ1-1|TRBV6-2/TRBV6-3|.|.
CASSYFSGYTEAFF
TGTGCCAGCAGTTACTTTTCCGGGTACACTGAAGCTTTCTTT
>TRBJ2-2|TRBV6-1|.|.
CASGNTETGELFF
TGTGCCAGCGGAAATACAGAGACCGGGGAGCTGTTTTTT
>TRBJ1-4|TRBV27|.|.
CASSFLTNNEKLFF
TGTGCCAGCAGTTTTCTTACTAATAATGAAAAACTGTTTTTT
>TRBJ2-1|TRBV20-1|TRBD2|.
CSARDTREDYNEQFF
TGCAGTGCTAGAGATACCCGGGAGGATTACAATGAGCAGTTCTTC
>TRBJ1-1|TRBV29-1|.|.
CSVESGDTEAFF
TGCAGCGTTGAATCGGGAGACACTGAAGCTTTCTTT
>TRBJ1-1|TRBV12-3/TRBV12-4|TRBD1|.
CASSLRLQSLQGQNTEAFF
TGTGCCAGCAGTCTAAGACTACAATCTCTACAGGGGCAGAACACTGAAGCTTTCTTT
>TRBJ2-7|TRBV27|TRBD2|.
CASSLWGGRAEEQYF
TGTGCCAGCAGTTTATGGGGCGGGAGGGCCGAAGAGCAGTACTTC
>TRBJ1-2|TRBV6-5|.|.
CASSYGPQVGDYGYTF
TGTGCCAGCAGTTACGGACCGCAGGTCGGGGACTATGGCTACACCTTC